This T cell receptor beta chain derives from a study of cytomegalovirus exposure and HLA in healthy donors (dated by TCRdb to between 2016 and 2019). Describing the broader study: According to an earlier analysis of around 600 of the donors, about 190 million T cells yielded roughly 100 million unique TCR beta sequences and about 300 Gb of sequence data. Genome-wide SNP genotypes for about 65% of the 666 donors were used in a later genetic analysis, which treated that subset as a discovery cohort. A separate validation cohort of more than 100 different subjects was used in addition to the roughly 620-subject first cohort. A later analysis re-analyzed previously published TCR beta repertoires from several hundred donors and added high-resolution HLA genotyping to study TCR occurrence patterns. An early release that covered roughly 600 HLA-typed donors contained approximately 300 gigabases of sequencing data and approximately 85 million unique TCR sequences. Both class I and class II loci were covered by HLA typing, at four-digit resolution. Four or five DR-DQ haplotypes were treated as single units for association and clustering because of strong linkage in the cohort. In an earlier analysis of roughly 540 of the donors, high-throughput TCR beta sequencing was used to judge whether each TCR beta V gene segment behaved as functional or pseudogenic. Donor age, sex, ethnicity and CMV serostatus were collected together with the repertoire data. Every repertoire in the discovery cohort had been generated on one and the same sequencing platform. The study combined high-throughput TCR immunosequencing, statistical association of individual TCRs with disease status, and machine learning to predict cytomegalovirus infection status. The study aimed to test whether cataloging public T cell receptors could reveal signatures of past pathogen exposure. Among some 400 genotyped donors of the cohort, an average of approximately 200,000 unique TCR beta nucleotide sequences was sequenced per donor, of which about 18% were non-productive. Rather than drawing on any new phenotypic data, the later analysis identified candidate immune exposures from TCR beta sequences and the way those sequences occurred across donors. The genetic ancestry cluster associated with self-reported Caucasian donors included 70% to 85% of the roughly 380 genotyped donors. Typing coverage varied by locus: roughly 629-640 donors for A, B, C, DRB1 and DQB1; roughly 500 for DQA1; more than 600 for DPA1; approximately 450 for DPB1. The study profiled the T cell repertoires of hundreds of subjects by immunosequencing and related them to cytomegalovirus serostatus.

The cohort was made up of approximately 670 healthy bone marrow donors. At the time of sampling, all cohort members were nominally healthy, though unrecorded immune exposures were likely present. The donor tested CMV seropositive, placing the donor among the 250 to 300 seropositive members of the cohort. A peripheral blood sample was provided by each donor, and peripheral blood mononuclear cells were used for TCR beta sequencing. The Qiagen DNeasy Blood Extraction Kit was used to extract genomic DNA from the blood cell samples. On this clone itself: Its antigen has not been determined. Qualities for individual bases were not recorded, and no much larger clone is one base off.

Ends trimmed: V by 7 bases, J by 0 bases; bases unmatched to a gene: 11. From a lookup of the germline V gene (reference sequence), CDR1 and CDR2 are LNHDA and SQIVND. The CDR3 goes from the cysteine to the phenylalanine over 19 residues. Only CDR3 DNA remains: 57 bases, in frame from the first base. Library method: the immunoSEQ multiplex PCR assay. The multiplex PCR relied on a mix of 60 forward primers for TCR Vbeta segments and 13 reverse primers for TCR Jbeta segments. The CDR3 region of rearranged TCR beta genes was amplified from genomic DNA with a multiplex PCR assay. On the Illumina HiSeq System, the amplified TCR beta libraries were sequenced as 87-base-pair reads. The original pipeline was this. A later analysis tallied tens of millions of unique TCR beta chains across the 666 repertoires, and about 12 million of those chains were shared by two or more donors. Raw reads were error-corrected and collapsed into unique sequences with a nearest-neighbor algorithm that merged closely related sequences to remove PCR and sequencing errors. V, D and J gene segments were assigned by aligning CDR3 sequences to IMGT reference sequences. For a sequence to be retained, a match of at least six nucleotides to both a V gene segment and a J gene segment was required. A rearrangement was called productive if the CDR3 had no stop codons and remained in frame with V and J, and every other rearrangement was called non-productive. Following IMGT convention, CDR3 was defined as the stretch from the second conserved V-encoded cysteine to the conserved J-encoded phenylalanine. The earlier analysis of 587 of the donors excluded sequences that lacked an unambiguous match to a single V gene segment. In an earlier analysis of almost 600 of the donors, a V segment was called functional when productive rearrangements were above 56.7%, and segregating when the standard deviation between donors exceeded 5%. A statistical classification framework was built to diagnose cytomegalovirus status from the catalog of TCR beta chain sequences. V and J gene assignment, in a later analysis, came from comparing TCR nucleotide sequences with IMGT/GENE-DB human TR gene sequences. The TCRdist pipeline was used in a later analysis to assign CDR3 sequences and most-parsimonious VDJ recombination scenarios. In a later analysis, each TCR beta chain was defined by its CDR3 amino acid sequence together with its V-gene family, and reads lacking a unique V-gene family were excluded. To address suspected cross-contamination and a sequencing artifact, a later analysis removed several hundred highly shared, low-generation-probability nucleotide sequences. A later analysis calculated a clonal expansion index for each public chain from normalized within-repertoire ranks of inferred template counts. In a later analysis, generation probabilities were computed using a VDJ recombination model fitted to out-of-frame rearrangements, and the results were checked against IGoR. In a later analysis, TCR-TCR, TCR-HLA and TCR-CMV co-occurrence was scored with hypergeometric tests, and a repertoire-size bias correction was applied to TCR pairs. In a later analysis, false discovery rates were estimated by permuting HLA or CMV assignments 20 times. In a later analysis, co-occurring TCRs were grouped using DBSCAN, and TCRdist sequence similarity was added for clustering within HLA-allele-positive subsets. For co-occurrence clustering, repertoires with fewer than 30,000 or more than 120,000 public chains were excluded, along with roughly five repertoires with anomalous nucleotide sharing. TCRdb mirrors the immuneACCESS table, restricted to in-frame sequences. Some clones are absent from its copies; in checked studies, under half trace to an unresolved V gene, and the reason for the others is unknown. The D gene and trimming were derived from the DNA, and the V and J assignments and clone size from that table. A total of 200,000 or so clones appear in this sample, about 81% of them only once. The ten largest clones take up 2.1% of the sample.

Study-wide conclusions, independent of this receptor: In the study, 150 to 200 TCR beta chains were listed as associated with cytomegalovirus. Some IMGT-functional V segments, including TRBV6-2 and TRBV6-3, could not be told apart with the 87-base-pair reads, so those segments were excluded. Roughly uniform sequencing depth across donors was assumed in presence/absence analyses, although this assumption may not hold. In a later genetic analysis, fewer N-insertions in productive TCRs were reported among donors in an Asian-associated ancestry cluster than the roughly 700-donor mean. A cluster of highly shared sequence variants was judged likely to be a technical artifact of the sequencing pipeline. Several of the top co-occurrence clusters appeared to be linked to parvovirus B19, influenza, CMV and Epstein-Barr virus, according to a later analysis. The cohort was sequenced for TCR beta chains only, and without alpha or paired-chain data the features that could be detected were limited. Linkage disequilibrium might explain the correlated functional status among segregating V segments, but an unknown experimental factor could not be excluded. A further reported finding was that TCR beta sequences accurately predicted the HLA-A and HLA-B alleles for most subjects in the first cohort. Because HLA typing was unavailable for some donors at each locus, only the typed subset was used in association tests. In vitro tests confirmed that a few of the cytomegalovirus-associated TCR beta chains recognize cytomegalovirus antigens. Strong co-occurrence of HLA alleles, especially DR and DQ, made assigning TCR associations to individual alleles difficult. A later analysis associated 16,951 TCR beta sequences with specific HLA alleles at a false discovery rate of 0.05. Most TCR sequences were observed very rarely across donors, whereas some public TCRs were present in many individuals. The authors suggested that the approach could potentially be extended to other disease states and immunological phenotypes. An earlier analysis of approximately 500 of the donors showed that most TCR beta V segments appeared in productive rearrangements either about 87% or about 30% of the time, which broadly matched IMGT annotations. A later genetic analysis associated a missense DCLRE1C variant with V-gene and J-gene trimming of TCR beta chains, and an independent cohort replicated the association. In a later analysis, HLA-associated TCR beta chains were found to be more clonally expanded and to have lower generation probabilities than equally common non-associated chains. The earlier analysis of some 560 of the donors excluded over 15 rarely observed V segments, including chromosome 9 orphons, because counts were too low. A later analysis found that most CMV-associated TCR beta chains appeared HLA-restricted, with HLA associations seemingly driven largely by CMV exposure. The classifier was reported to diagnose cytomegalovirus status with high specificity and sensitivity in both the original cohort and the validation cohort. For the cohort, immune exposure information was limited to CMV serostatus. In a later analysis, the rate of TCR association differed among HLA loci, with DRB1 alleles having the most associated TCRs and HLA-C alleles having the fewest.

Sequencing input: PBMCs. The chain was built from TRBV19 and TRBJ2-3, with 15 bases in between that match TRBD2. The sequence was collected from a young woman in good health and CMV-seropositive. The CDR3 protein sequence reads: CASTEGLAGGPSSTDTQYF. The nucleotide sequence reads TGTGCCAGTACCGAAGGACTAGCGGGGGGGCCCTCTAGCACAGATACGCAGTATTTT.